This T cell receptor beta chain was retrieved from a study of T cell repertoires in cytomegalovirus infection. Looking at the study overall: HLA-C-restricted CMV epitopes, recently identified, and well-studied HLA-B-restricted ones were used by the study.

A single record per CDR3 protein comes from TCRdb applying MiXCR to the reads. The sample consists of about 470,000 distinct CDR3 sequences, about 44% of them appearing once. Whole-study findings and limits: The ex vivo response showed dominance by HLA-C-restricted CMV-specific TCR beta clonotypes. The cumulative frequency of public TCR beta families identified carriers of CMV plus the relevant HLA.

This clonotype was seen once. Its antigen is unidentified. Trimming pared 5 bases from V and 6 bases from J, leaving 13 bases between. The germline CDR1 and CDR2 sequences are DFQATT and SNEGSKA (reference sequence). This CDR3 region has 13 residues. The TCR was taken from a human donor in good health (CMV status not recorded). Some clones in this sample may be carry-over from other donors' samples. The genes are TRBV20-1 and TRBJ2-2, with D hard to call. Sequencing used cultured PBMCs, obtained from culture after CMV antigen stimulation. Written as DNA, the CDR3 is TGCAGTGCTCACGGCATACGCGCCGGGGAGCTGTTTTTT. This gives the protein CSAHGIRAGELFF.